Sequencing of this TCR beta chain was carried out in a study of human T cells and chemical hapten exposure. Findings and limits, study-wide: Alopecia in all donors means immunity may differ from healthy individuals.

Time point here: patch test 2, 6 weeks after DPC sensitization. Treatment specified: therapeutic diphenylcyclopropenone sensitization with weekly scalp DPC. The CDR3 spans 15 amino acids, including both terminal residues. From germline, CDR1 is MGHDK and CDR2 SYGVNS. Turning to this clonotype: Its antigen is currently unknown. No DNA is shown, since the ends of the CDR3 on it are uncertain; the CDR3 is the one TCRdb lists.

Unique molecular identifiers were attached to individual cDNA molecules within the library. One entry per CDR3 protein, called by TCRdb with MiXCR from the RACE reads. The profile covers 69,000 or so distinct CDR3 sequences, with over 9% appearing a single time and approximately 7% taken by the ten largest. The genes are TRBV25-1 and TRBJ2-7; no DNA check was done on the table's D call, TRBD1. The receptor was isolated from a woman between 50 and 59 years old with alopecia areata. Some clones in this sample may be carry-over from other donors' samples. The sample in question was whole blood, obtained in connection with sensitization to the hapten diphenylcyclopropenone (DPC). The CDR3 sequence is CASSAWGQGAGGVYF.